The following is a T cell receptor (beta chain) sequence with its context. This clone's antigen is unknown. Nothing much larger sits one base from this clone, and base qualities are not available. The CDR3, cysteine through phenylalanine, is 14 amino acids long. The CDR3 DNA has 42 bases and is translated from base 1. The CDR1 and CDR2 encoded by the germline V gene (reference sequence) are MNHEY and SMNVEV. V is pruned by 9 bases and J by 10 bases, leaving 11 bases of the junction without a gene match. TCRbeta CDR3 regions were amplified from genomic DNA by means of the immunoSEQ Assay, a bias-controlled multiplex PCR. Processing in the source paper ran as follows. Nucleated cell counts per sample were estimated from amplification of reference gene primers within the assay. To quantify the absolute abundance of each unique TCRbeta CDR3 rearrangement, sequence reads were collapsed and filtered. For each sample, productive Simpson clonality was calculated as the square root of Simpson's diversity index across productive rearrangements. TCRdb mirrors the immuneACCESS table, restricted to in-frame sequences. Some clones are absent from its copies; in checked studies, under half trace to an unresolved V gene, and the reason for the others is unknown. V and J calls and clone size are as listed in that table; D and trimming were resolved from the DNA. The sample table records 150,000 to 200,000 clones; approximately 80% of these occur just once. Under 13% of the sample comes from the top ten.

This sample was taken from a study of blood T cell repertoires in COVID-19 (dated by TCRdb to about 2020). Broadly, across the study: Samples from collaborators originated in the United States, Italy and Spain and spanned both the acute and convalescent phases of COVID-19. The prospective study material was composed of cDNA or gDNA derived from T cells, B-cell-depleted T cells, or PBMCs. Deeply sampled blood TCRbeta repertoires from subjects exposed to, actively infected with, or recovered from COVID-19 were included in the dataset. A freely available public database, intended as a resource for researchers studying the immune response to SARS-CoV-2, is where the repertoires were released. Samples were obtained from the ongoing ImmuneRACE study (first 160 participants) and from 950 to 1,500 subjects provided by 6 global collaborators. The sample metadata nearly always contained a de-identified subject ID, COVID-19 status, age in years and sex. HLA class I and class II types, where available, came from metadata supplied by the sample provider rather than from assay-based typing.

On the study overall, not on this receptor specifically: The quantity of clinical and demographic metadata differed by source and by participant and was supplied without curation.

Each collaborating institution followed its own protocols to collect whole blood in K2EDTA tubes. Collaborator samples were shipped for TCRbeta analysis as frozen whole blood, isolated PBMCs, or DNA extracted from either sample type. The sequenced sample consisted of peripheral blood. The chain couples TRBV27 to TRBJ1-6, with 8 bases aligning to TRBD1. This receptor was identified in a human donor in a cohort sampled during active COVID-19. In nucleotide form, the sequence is TGTGCCAGTCGCGCCGGGACAGGTTGGTCACCCCTCCACTTT. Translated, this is CASRAGTGWSPLHF.